These 16 T cell receptor beta chains originate from one sample sequenced in a study of T-cell memory formation after mild COVID-19 (dated by TCRdb to 2020 to 2023). To prepare the library, 5' RACE was applied. Data came from an Illumina NovaSeq 6000. TCRdb reprocessing: public reads trimmed at Q25 with fastp, clones called with MiXCR, in-frame beta chains kept. Under each unique CDR3 protein, matching rows form one entry showing the most common genes and DNA. The sample yields approximately 89,000 distinct CDR3 sequences; 9.5% to 15% were counted once. The ten largest clones take up around two fifths of the sample. The sequencing input was PBMCs or a T cell subset sorted from them (not recorded which). The source of these receptors is a young man who had mild COVID-19 (a few samples of this study predate the infection). The sample titles of this study are shuffled in the database, so cell type and time point are left out; the donor was told from shared clones.

V gene TRBV6-5 combines with J gene TRBJ2-5, with TRBD1 matching over 9 bases. Germline loops: CDR1 MNHEY, CDR2 SVGAGI. The CDR3 runs to 15 residues. Trimming cost V 8 bases and J 4 bases; bases outside gene matches: 11. Here the CDR3 reads CASGETGGYSETQYF. CDR3 sequence (DNA): TGTGCCAGCGGAGAGACAGGGGGGTATTCAGAGACCCAGTACTTC.

The V gene is TRBV14, the J gene TRBJ2-1; TRBD2 might be the D (5 bases). Germline CDR1 and CDR2: SGHDN and FVKESK. This CDR3 is 15 amino acids long. V lost 4 bases to trimming and J lost 4 bases, with 14 bases between them. CDR3: CASSPGGRTYNEQFF. CDR3 nucleotides: TGTGCCAGCAGCCCGGGCGGCAGGACTTACAATGAGCAGTTCTTC. The full variable domain, in which reference TRBV14 and TRBJ2-1 provide the parts outside the CDR3, is EAGVTQFPSHSVIEKGQTVTLRCDPISGHDNLYWYRRVMGKEIKFLLHFVKESKQDESGMPNNRFLAERTGGTYSTLKVQPAELEDSGVYFCASSPGGRTYNEQFFGPGTRLTVL.

This clonotype showed up just a few times. The chain has TRBV28 and TRBJ2-2; D gene unclear. The CDR3 has 11 amino acids. Trimming shortened V by 5 bases and J by 9 bases, and 7 bases separated the two germline ends. Germline V lookup: CDR1 MDHEN, CDR2 SYDVKM. The CDR3 DNA sequence: TGTGCCAGCAGTGACTTCAGGGAGCTGTTTTTT. Residues: CASSDFRELFF.

The chain combines TRBV7-8 with TRBJ1-5, with TRBD1 matching 8 bases. The V gene's germline CDR1 is SGHVS and CDR2 FQNEAQ. The CDR3 length is 15 residues. Trimming cost V 4 bases and J 4 bases; bases outside gene matches: 6. CDR3 sequence reads: CASSSGQDLNQPQHF. CDR3 nucleotides: TGTGCCAGCAGCTCGGGACAGGACCTAAATCAGCCCCAGCATTTT.

The genes are TRBV12-3 or TRBV12-4 and TRBJ2-7; D possibly corresponds to TRBD2 (6 bases). There are 12 residues in the CDR3. V lost 6 bases and J lost 6, with 12 bases in between. In DNA form, the CDR3 reads TGTGCCAGCAGCGACACGGGACTCGAGCAGTACTTC. This translates into CASSDTGLEQYF.

This clonotype turned up a few times. The CDR3 loop reads CASSLEAHTPETQYF. CDR3 sequence (DNA): TGTGCCAGCAGCTTAGAGGCCCACACGCCAGAGACCCAGTACTTC. V usage is TRBV11-2 and J usage is TRBJ2-5; no firm D call. Germline CDR1 is SGHAT and CDR2 is FQNNGV. The CDR3 has 15 residues. Trimming cost V 0 bases and J 4 bases, with 12 bases left between them.

The gene calls are TRBV2 and TRBJ2-7; no reliable D call. In germline, CDR1 is SNHLY, CDR2 FYNNEI. This CDR3 is 15 amino acids long. Trimming shortened V by 7 bases and J by 4 bases, and 20 bases separated the two germline ends. The CDR3 sequence is CASTGPRTALYEQYV. CDR3 DNA sequence: TGTGCCAGCACTGGGCCCCGGACCGCCCTATACGAGCAGTACGTC.

The chain combines TRBV4-3 with TRBJ1-4, with 8 bases identical to TRBD1. V lost 0 bases, J lost 3 bases, and 6 bases stayed unmatched. CDR1 is LGHNA and CDR2 is YSLEER in the germline V gene. This CDR3 has 17 residues. The CDR3 nucleotides read TGCGCCAGCAGCCAAGAGTACAGGGGGGGGCCTAATGAAAAACTGTTTTTT. This sequence encodes CASSQEYRGGPNEKLFF.

This clonotype was counted a few times. The chain employs TRBV6-5 and TRBJ2-7, with 7 bases matching TRBD2. CDR3 length: 18 residues. The V gene's germline CDR1 is MNHEY and CDR2 SVGAGI. Germline trimming cut 2 bases from V and 0 bases from J; bases unmatched to any gene: 13. The CDR3 region is CASSYLMIVPGGSYEQYF. CDR3 DNA sequence: TGTGCCAGCAGTTACCTCATGATTGTCCCGGGGGGCTCCTACGAGCAGTACTTC.

V usage is TRBV9 and J usage is TRBJ2-7; no clear D gene. Looked up from germline, CDR1 is SGDLS and CDR2 is YYNGEE. Trimming shortened V by 4 bases and J by 5 bases, and 10 bases separated the two germline ends. The CDR3 has 12 residues. CDR3 bases: TGTGCCAGCAGCCCCGAGTCCCACGAGCAGTACTTC. This encodes CASSPESHEQYF.

V and J are TRBV11-2 and TRBJ2-3; 8 nucleotides match TRBD2. Looked up from germline, CDR1 is SGHAT and CDR2 is FQNNGV. J lost 2 bases, V lost 4 bases, and 5 bases had no gene match. This CDR3 region has 15 residues. CDR3 sequence (DNA): TGTGCCAGCAGCTGGGGCGGGGGGTACACAGATACGCAGTATTTT. Translation gives CASSWGGGYTDTQYF. The full variable domain, with the rest looked up from reference TRBV11-2 and TRBJ2-3, is EAGVAQSPRYKIIEKRQSVAFWCNPISGHATLYWYQQILGQGPKLLIQFQNNGVVDDSQLPKDRFSAERLKGVDSTLKIQPAKLEDSAVYLCASSWGGGYTDTQYFGPGTRLTVL.

The V and J genes are TRBV7-2 and TRBJ2-2; D possibly corresponds to TRBD1 (5 bases). In germline, CDR1 is SGHTA, CDR2 FQGNSA. The CDR3 has 14 residues. V was cut by 2 bases and J by 6 bases, with 10 bases left in between. Here the CDR3 reads CASSLIGAPGELFF. The DNA for the CDR3 is TGTGCCAGCAGCTTAATTGGGGCACCCGGGGAGCTGTTTTTT.

Comment on this clonotype: The junction shows a germline mismatch at one end, possibly a read error. The chain couples TRBV4-1 to TRBJ2-4; D may match TRBD1 or TRBD2 (5 bases each). The CDR3 covers 13 residues. Germline loops: CDR1 MGHRA, CDR2 YSYEKL. CDR3 sequence (DNA): TGCGCCAGCAGCCAAGATTTCCGGGGACGAGTACACTTC. This encodes CASSQDFRGRVHF.

The chain recombines TRBV2 with TRBJ2-7; 9 bases fit TRBD2. CDR3 length: 15 residues. J was trimmed by 4 bases and V by 0 bases; bases with no gene match: 4. The V gene's germline CDR1 is SNHLY and CDR2 FYNNEI. CDR3 in DNA: TGTGCCAGCAGTGAAGCGTACAGCGGGGGGTACGAGCAGTACTTC. Translating it yields CASSEAYSGGYEQYF.

The gene calls are TRBV12-3 or TRBV12-4 and TRBJ2-6, with D tentatively TRBD2 (6 bases). Trimming pared 3 bases from V and 0 bases from J, leaving 15 bases between. CDR3 length: 18 residues. The chain's CDR3 is CASSLWGLSRSGANVLTF. Here the CDR3 DNA reads TGTGCCAGCAGTTTGTGGGGACTTTCGCGCTCTGGGGCCAACGTCCTGACTTTC.

The J gene is TRBJ2-3, the V gene TRBV4-3, with 9 bases identical to TRBD2. The V and J ends lost 2 bases and 3 bases, in that order; junction bases with no gene match: 12. Germline V gene data show CDR1 as LGHNA and CDR2 as YSLEER. The CDR3 loop spans 18 amino acids. The CDR3: CASSQYSGTSRSTDTQYF. In nucleotides, the CDR3 is TGCGCCAGCAGCCAATACTCAGGGACTAGCCGTTCGACAGATACGCAGTATTTT.